Sequencing of this TCR beta chain was carried out in a study of cytomegalovirus exposure and HLA in healthy donors. Vbeta (60) and Jbeta (13) primers were used in the PCR. TCRdb's copy holds only in-frame clones and misses some; the assay was immunoSEQ multiplex PCR. Of roughly 100,000 clones listed, 75% to 85% are singletons. The CDR3 extends over 17 amino acids. Germline CDR1 SGHTA, CDR2 FQGTGA. V lost 5 bases, J lost 4 bases, and 13 bases stayed unmatched. Material for sequencing was PBMCs. This TCR came from a woman aged 18-29 years in good health and CMV-seropositive. The rearrangement joins TRBV7-3 to TRBJ2-2; 7 nucleotides align to TRBD1. DNA for the CDR3: TGTGCCAGCAGCCCCTTAACGGGGACAGAGTTCACCGGGGAGCTGTTTTTT. Protein sequence: CASSPLTGTEFTGELFF.